Sequencing of this TCR beta chain was carried out in a study of T cell repertoires in breast cancer. Regarding this clonotype: A much more abundant neighbour one base away suggests this may be a read error.

Paired alpha-beta TCRs of CD8+ T cells were analyzed by expanded emulsion RT-PCR. Overnight incubation in around 11 IU/mL IL-2 followed CD8 positive selection of the T cells. Unpaired genes were suppressed by blocking oligonucleotides during a second nested PCR. TCRdb re-called the emulsion pairing reads with MiXCR, one entry per CDR3 protein. The sample has around 43,000 distinct CDR3 sequences, about 41% seen once. V lost 2 bases to trimming and J lost 3 bases, with 13 bases between them. CDR1 is DFQATT, CDR2 SNEGSKA, per germline (reference sequence). The CDR3 has 14 residues. V usage is TRBV20-1 and J usage is TRBJ1-1; D gene ambiguous. The TCR comes from a pool of human donors with breast cancer or a healthy control (not recorded which). Sequencing was performed on CD8+ T cells. The DNA for the CDR3 is TGCAGTGCTAGACACGACTCGGATCACACTGAAGCTTTCTTT. Translation: CSARHDSDHTEAFF.